Listed below are T cell receptor beta chains from one sample, sequenced in a study of a mutant IDH1 vaccine in newly diagnosed glioma. Only in-frame clones appear in the TCRdb table, and some are missing; sequencing was by immunoSEQ multiplex PCR. The sample has 50,000 to 65,000 clones; 80% to 90% are singletons. These receptors have no identified antigens. Sequenced here: PBMCs, sampled from a glioma patient whose treatment included an IDH1 peptide vaccine. These receptors were collected from a man aged 40-50 years with glioma. Both conserved end residues are trimmed from each CDR3.

cdr3_aa v_call
ASRADTTTGELF TRBV2
ASSRGVRTEAF TRBV6-5
ASSFGRENTGELF TRBV5-1
ASSEQAKNTEAF TRBV6-1
ASSYSTGFDYGYT TRBV6-5
ASSYTTDSEQF TRBV14
ASSSTGTGNYEQY TRBV19
ASSSGLGFYNEQF TRBV6-5
ASSVTDFTEAF TRBV5-4
ASGGGSPFNQPQH TRBV5-8
ASSQYRGTVNYGYT TRBV4-3
ASSLFGGSGEKLF TRBV7-9
ASSPRDRGFGNQPQH TRBV11-3
ASSQIAREQF TRBV4-3
ASSIDRTSPWAEQY TRBV19
ASRGLAGDAS TRBV6-5
ASSQDVGGSGKLF TRBV14
ASSLVGGTYEQY TRBV5-6
ASSARTITYEQY TRBV6-1
ASSLGMSNYGYT TRBV7-8
ASSYPGRGRHEQF TRBV6-5
ASRPVLPMNTEAF TRBV6-6
ASSLGTSGGTDTQY TRBV5-1
ASSLAQGRAYGYT TRBV7-9
ASITVLGSGNTIY TRBV6-1
ASSPSAWGSYEQY TRBV5-6
ASSPALAGGQGEQF TRBV18
ATSRGATGDEGYT TRBV15
ASSQAGETQY TRBV6-6
ASSPDMGDGYT TRBV18
ASSLQGARNYGYT TRBV5-1
ASSLGNRGTNEKLF TRBV5-4
ASSYLVGGTYEQY TRBV6-5
ASRGGYGGGTSGSNEQF TRBV27
ASRLTGNHGYT TRBV6-5
SVSDSGLAGETYEQY TRBV29-1
ASSYSGTDNSPLH TRBV6-6
ASSPQRENYEQY TRBV18
ASSILGNTEAF TRBV19
ASTRTGGSGEQY TRBV7-2
ASSPRTVGNTIY TRBV7-8
ASSAHSSGSSNEQF TRBV7-6
ASVKLPGLNTEAF TRBV5-1
ASSVAGGPDTQY TRBV2
ASSAQGVTEAF TRBV7-8
ASSRTREGSYEQY TRBV7-8
ASSLTGTTFEAF TRBV27
ASSLDRDGNTIY TRBV5-1
ASSGDRIMNTEAF TRBV2
ASSSKIRQGKAF TRBV7-2
ASSWARTDTQY TRBV28
ASSPGQRDNEQF TRBV11-3
ASQGARNEQF TRBV19
ASSQEWGSSYEQY TRBV4-1
ASSQWASGYNEQF TRBV14
ASSLGGNYGYT TRBV5-6
ASSLHYEQY TRBV5-8
ASSPWDRAYGYT TRBV7-2
ASSIVSNYGYT TRBV19
ASSAGLARETQY TRBV25-1